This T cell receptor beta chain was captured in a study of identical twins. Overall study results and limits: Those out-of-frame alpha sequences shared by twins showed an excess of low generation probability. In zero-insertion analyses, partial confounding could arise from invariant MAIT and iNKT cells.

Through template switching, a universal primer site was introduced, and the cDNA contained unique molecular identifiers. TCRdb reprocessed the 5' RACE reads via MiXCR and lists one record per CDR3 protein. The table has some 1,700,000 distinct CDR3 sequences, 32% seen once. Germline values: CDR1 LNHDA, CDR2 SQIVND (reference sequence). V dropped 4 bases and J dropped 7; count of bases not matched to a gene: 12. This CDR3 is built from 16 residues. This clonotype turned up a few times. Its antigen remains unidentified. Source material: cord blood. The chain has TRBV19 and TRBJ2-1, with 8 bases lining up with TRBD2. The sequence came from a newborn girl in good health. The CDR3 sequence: CASSTGRGGFFNEQFF. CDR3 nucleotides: TGTGCCAGTAGTACGGGTCGGGGGGGATTTTTTAATGAGCAGTTCTTC.